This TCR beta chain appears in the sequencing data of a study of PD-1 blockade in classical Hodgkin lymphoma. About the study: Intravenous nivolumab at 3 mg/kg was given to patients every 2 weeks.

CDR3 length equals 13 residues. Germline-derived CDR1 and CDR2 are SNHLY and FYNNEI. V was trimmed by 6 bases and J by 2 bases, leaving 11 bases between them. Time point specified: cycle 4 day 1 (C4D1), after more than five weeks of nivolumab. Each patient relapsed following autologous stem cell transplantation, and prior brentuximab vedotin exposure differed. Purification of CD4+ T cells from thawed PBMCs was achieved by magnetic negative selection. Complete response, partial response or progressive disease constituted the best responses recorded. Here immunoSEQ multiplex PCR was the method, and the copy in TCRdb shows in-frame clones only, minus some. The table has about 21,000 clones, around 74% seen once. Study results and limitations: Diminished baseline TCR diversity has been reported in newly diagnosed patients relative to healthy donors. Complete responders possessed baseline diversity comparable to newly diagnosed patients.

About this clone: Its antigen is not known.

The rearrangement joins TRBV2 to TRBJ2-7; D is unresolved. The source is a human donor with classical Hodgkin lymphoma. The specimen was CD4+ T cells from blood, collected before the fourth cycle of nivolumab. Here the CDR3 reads CASSPGETYEQYF. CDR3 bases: TGTGCCAGCAGCCCCGGAGAGACCTACGAGCAGTACTTC.